The next 8 T cell receptor beta chains were all read from a single sample in a study of blood T cell repertoires in COVID-19. Using immunoSEQ multiplex PCR, the repertoire was profiled, and TCRdb retains in-frame clones only, with some absent. In the table there are 70,000 to 95,000 clones, 85% of which are singletons. The sequencing input was peripheral blood. These receptors all stem from an older woman with active or convalescent COVID-19.

The chain employs TRBV7-2 and TRBJ1-2, with D perhaps matching TRBD1 (6 bases). The V gene's germline CDR1 is SGHTA and CDR2 FQGNSA. The V and J ends lost 4 bases and 2 bases respectively, with 11 bases between them. The CDR3 loop spans 14 amino acids. The CDR3 region has the DNA TGTGCCAGCAGCTCCATAGGACAGAACTATGGCTACACCTTC. As protein: CASSSIGQNYGYTF. Based on the CDR3 plus reference TRBV7-2 and TRBJ1-2, the full variable domain is GAGVSQSPSNKVTEKGKDVELRCDPISGHTALYWYRQSLGQGLEFLIYFQGNSAPDKSGLPSDRFSAERTGGSVSTLTIQRTQQEDSAVYLCASSSIGQNYGYTFGSGTRLTVV.

The rearrangement joins TRBV28 to TRBJ1-4, with TRBD1 matching 8 bases. The germline V gene has CDR1 MDHEN and CDR2 SYDVKM. This CDR3 is 16 amino acids long. V dropped 4 bases and J dropped 5; count of bases not matched to a gene: 9. The CDR3: CASSSPDRGQNEKLFF. CDR3 DNA sequence: TGTGCCAGCAGTTCCCCCGACAGGGGCCAAAATGAAAAACTGTTTTTT.

The gene calls are TRBV14 and TRBJ2-2; 7 nucleotides match TRBD2. CDR1 is SGHDN and CDR2 is FVKESK in the germline V gene. Germline trimming cut 1 base from V and 5 bases from J; bases unmatched to any gene: 10. This CDR3 region has 17 residues. The CDR3 spells CASSQGGNAGVTGELFF. The CDR3 nucleotides are TGTGCCAGCAGCCAAGGTGGCAACGCGGGGGTTACCGGGGAGCTGTTTTTT.

This chain joins TRBV28 and TRBJ2-7; unclear D gene. CDR1 is MDHEN, CDR2 SYDVKM, per germline. Trimming cost V 4 bases and J 0 bases, with 4 bases left between them. The CDR3 is made up of 12 amino acids. The CDR3 spells CASSSYSYEQYF. In DNA form, the CDR3 reads TGTGCCAGCAGTTCCTACTCCTACGAGCAGTACTTC.

The J gene is TRBJ1-1, the V gene TRBV19, with a possible D match to TRBD1 (5 bases). Trimming cost V 5 bases and J 1 base, with 14 bases left between them. CDR1 is LNHDA, CDR2 SQIVND, per germline (reference sequence). This CDR3 has 15 amino acids. CDR3 sequence reads: CASSVGATANTEAFF. The DNA for the CDR3 is TGTGCCAGTAGTGTTGGAGCGACAGCGAACACTGAAGCTTTCTTT.

The chain links TRBV21-1 to TRBJ2-7; the table gives TRBD2 as D, unverified against the DNA. TRBV21-1 is a documented pseudogene. This CDR3 contains 12 residues. In nucleotides, the CDR3 is TGTGCCAGCAGCAAAGGTGTAGTCCCTGCTTACTTC. Protein sequence: CASSKGVVPAYF.

The genes are TRBV4-1 and TRBJ2-3; TRBD2 matches at 10 bases. The trim removed 2 bases at V and 2 bases at J, leaving 7 bases unmatched. Germline values: CDR1 MGHRA, CDR2 YSYEKL. There are 17 residues in the CDR3. The CDR3 nucleotides read TGCGCCAGCAGCCAATCCCGAGCGGGGGGGCCCACAGATACGCAGTATTTT. Protein: CASSQSRAGGPTDTQYF.

This clone was observed a single time. At one of its ends the junction is not consistent with the germline gene, which may arise from a read error. The chain carries TRBV6-5 and TRBJ2-7; TRBD1 matches at 7 bases. This CDR3 spans 15 amino acids. The germline V gene has CDR1 MNHEY and CDR2 SVGAGI. DNA for the CDR3: TGTGCCAGCAGGTACTTCGGGACAGAAGTCTACGAGCAGTACTTC. It is translated as CASRYFGTEVYEQYF.